Following are 24 T cell receptor beta chains from one sample sequenced in a study of blood T cell repertoires in COVID-19. Sequenced by immunoSEQ multiplex PCR; TCRdb stores in-frame clones only, minus some. The sample carries about 110,000 clones, 85% to 95% recorded once. Sequencing was done on a sample of peripheral blood. These receptors were collected from a woman in her 30s with acute or convalescent COVID-19.

CDR3 coding DNA: TGTGCCAGCAGCCCCTCCGGACAGGGCAACTACGAGCAGTACTTC. Amino acids: CASSPSGQGNYEQYF. This rearrangement joins TRBV3-1 (or the pseudogene TRBV3-2) to TRBJ2-7; 8 bases align to TRBD1. CDR1 and CDR2 from the germline V gene are LGHDT and YNNKEL (reference sequence). V shed 4 bases and J 3 bases; nucleotides not matched to a gene: 8. CDR3 length: 15 amino acids.

Only a few counts were recorded for this clone. This chain connects TRBV6-5 to TRBJ1-1; D gene ambiguous. CDR1 and CDR2 (germline): MNHEY, SVGAGI. The CDR3 totals 15 residues. Trimming took off 6 bases at V and 1 base at J, with 15 bases between the two ends. This CDR3 reads CASSRDWAGNTEAFF. The CDR3 region has the DNA TGTGCCAGCAGCCGAGACTGGGCGGGGAACACTGAAGCTTTCTTT.

The chain carries TRBV19 and TRBJ1-6; D call uncertain. The CDR3 contains 14 residues. From germline, CDR1 is LNHDA and CDR2 SQIVND (reference sequence). V gave up 1 base and J gave up 7 bases, with 8 bases separating them. This chain's CDR3 is CASSIGRENSPLHF. Here the CDR3 DNA reads TGTGCCAGTAGTATAGGCCGAGAGAATTCACCCCTCCACTTT.

The chain recombines TRBV19 with TRBJ2-4; TRBD1 aligns across 10 bases. This CDR3 region has 16 residues. V lost 3 bases, J lost 5 bases, and 7 bases stayed unmatched. CDR1 and CDR2 (germline): LNHDA, SQIVND (reference sequence). The DNA for the CDR3 is TGTGCCAGTAGTATCGGGACAGGGGTCATACAAAACATTCAGTACTTC. This sequence encodes CASSIGTGVIQNIQYF. Variable domain in full (rest from reference TRBV19 and TRBJ2-4): DGGITQSPKYLFRKEGQNVTLSCEQNLNHDAMYWYRQDPGQGLRLIYYSQIVNDFQKGDIAEGYSVSREKKESFPLTVTSAQKNPTAFYLCASSIGTGVIQNIQYFGAGTRLSVL.

The CDR3 sequence is CASSISPHPNQPQHF. CDR3 DNA sequence: TGTGCCAGCAGCATCAGTCCTCACCCCAATCAGCCCCAGCATTTT. This chain joins TRBV7-2 and TRBJ1-5; no firm D call. Germline V lookup: CDR1 SGHTA, CDR2 FQGNSA. This CDR3 has 15 amino acids. V was shortened by 5 bases and J by 3 bases, with 14 bases between the two germline ends. The full variable domain, completed using reference TRBV7-2 and TRBJ1-5, is GAGVSQSPSNKVTEKGKDVELRCDPISGHTALYWYRQSLGQGLEFLIYFQGNSAPDKSGLPSDRFSAERTGGSVSTLTIQRTQQEDSAVYLCASSISPHPNQPQHFGDGTRLSIL.

This clone was recorded a few times. This chain connects TRBV28 to TRBJ1-5, with D possibly TRBD1 on 5 matching bases. V was pared by 5 bases and J by 4 bases, with 18 bases between. Germline CDR1 is MDHEN and CDR2 is SYDVKM. This CDR3 has 16 amino acids. CDR3 protein: CASSPRSGGENQPQHF. CDR3 in DNA: TGTGCCAGCAGTCCGCGCTCTGGGGGGGAGAATCAGCCCCAGCATTTT.

The chain links TRBV19 to TRBJ1-1; 7 bases are a match to TRBD1. Germline assignment: CDR1 LNHDA and CDR2 SQIVND (reference sequence). V dropped 3 bases and J dropped 7; count of bases not matched to a gene: 8. CDR3 size: 14 residues. This CDR3 is CASSIFTGTDEAFF. The CDR3 nucleotides are TGTGCCAGTAGTATTTTCACCGGGACAGATGAAGCTTTCTTT. Filled out from reference TRBV19 and TRBJ1-1, the complete variable domain reads DGGITQSPKYLFRKEGQNVTLSCEQNLNHDAMYWYRQDPGQGLRLIYYSQIVNDFQKGDIAEGYSVSREKKESFPLTVTSAQKNPTAFYLCASSIFTGTDEAFFGQGTRLTVV.

The chain recombines TRBV15 with TRBJ2-7; 12 nucleotides agree with TRBD2. From germline, CDR1 is LNHNV and CDR2 YYDKDF (reference sequence). This CDR3 has 15 residues. With 6 bases clipped from V and 0 bases from J, the junction kept 3 bases outside the gene matches. The CDR3 DNA follows: TGTGCCACCAGTATACTAGCGGGAGGCTCCTACGAGCAGTACTTC. Translation: CATSILAGGSYEQYF.

This chain links TRBV19 with TRBJ1-6, with a tentative D call TRBD1 (6 bases). Germline V CDR1 and CDR2: LNHDA, SQIVND (reference sequence). Trimming removed 6 bases from V and 9 bases from J, with 21 bases in between. The length of the CDR3 is 16 residues. CDR3 nucleotides: TGTGCCAGTAGCCAGGGACATTTAACTCGGGGTTCACCCCTCCACTTT. The encoded protein is CASSQGHLTRGSPLHF.

This chain joins TRBV4-1 and TRBJ2-7; TRBD2 agrees at 7 bases. Trimming cost V 2 bases and J 1 base; bases outside gene matches: 11. The germline CDR1 and CDR2 sequences are MGHRA and YSYEKL. CDR3 size: 17 residues. The CDR3, as DNA: TGCGCCAGCAGCCAACAATTCTCGGGACTACTTTCCTACGAGCAGTACTTC. As protein: CASSQQFSGLLSYEQYF.

V and J are TRBV2 and TRBJ1-2; perhaps TRBD1 as D (6 bases). Trimming stripped 5 bases from V and 0 bases from J, with 16 bases between. CDR1 and CDR2 from the germline V gene are SNHLY and FYNNEI. The CDR3 spans 16 residues. The CDR3 DNA reads as TGTGCCAGCAGTAACTCGGACAGCATCACTAACTATGGCTACACCTTC. This codes for CASSNSDSITNYGYTF.

The gene calls are TRBV11-2 and TRBJ2-3; 7 positions agree with TRBD2. J lost 9 bases, V lost 4 bases, and 10 bases had no gene match. This CDR3 has 14 residues. CDR1 is SGHAT, CDR2 FQNNGV, per germline. CDR3 protein: CASSSGTILGTQYF. Written as DNA, the CDR3 is TGTGCCAGCAGCTCAGGGACTATATTAGGCACGCAGTATTTT. The entire variable domain, with the rest obtained from reference TRBV11-2 and TRBJ2-3, is as follows: EAGVAQSPRYKIIEKRQSVAFWCNPISGHATLYWYQQILGQGPKLLIQFQNNGVVDDSQLPKDRFSAERLKGVDSTLKIQPAKLEDSAVYLCASSSGTILGTQYFGPGTRLTVL.

V is TRBV5-6 and J is TRBJ1-1; D is uncertain. The CDR3 length is 15 residues. V dropped 4 bases and J dropped 1 base, with 14 bases sitting between them. Germline CDR1 SGHDT, CDR2 YYEEEE. The CDR3 nucleotides read TGTGCCAGCAGCCCATCTTTGGTCGGGAACACTGAAGCTTTCTTT. Amino acids: CASSPSLVGNTEAFF. Complete variable domain (other parts from reference TRBV5-6 and TRBJ1-1): DAGVTQSPTHLIKTRGQQVTLRCSPKSGHDTVSWYQQALGQGPQFIFQYYEEEERQRGNFPDRFSGHQFPNYSSELNVNALLLGDSALYLCASSPSLVGNTEAFFGQGTRLTVV.

The V and J genes are TRBV6-5 and TRBJ1-2, with TRBD1 identical over 9 bases. V lost 6 bases and J lost 4; bases outside the gene matches: 9. Germline values: CDR1 MNHEY, CDR2 SVGAGI. The CDR3 runs 15 residues. The CDR3 coding sequence is TGTGCCAGCAGGGGGACAGGGACCTCTGGCTATGGCTACACCTTC. Translation: CASRGTGTSGYGYTF.

The chain joins TRBV4-2 to TRBJ1-2; possible D gene TRBD1, 5 bases. The CDR3 spans 15 residues. V was pared by 0 bases and J by 4 bases, with 12 bases between. Germline loops: CDR1 LGHNA, CDR2 YNFKEQ. This CDR3 is CASSQDAGYGYGYTF. The CDR3 DNA reads TGTGCCAGCAGCCAAGATGCAGGGTACGGCTATGGCTACACCTTC.

The chain joins TRBV7-9 to TRBJ1-3; a weak D match, TRBD1 (6 bases). Trimming took 2 bases from V and 0 from J, leaving 11 bases between them. The germline gives CDR1 SEHNR, CDR2 FQNEAQ (reference sequence). The CDR3 extends over 16 amino acids. This CDR3 is CASSLPGQTSGNTIYF. The CDR3 nucleotides read TGTGCCAGCAGCTTACCAGGACAGACCTCTGGAAACACCATATATTTT.

This clone came up once. CDR3 residues: CASSLLAGGYNEQFF. DNA of the CDR3: TGTGCCAGCAGCTTACTAGCGGGGGGGTACAATGAGCAGTTCTTC. The chain has TRBV7-3 and TRBJ2-1; 12 bases fit TRBD2. The V gene end was trimmed by 2 bases and the J gene end by 4 bases; junction bases not matched to a gene: 0. Germline values: CDR1 SGHTA, CDR2 FQGTGA. The CDR3 runs 15 residues.

The gene calls are TRBV12-5 and TRBJ2-2; D ambiguous. V dropped 3 bases and J dropped 5 bases, with 4 bases sitting between them. This CDR3 has 12 residues. Per the germline V gene, CDR1 is LGHNT and CDR2 is FRNRAP. The CDR3 nucleotides read TGTGCTAGTGGTTTAGAGACCGGGGAGCTGTTTTTT. Its translation: CASGLETGELFF. The entire variable domain, with the rest obtained from reference TRBV12-5 and TRBJ2-2, is as follows: DARVTQTPRHKVTEMGQEVTMRCQPILGHNTVFWYRQTMMQGLELLAYFRNRAPLDDSGMPKDRFSAEMPDATLATLKIQPSEPRDSAVYFCASGLETGELFFGEGSRLTVL.

This clone was seen only once. The chain links TRBV11-2 to TRBJ2-7; 9 bases are shared with TRBD2. With 7 bases clipped from V and 0 bases from J, the junction kept 7 bases outside the gene matches. This CDR3 spans 15 amino acids. Germline lookup yields CDR1 SGHAT and CDR2 FQNNGV. CDR3 residues: CASTGTSWDSYEQYF. CDR3 bases: TGTGCCAGCACCGGGACTAGCTGGGACTCCTACGAGCAGTACTTC. Filled out from reference TRBV11-2 and TRBJ2-7, the complete variable domain reads EAGVAQSPRYKIIEKRQSVAFWCNPISGHATLYWYQQILGQGPKLLIQFQNNGVVDDSQLPKDRFSAERLKGVDSTLKIQPAKLEDSAVYLCASTGTSWDSYEQYFGPGTRLTVT.

This CDR3 reads CASSLRGREQYF. The DNA of the CDR3 is TGTGCCAGCAGTCTCAGGGGGCGCGAGCAGTACTTC. V is TRBV27 and J is TRBJ2-7, with 8 nucleotides matching TRBD1. The V segment lost 5 bases and the J segment 6 bases; nucleotides outside the gene matches: 3. CDR1 and CDR2 from the germline V gene are MNHEY and SMNVEV (reference sequence). The CDR3 totals 12 residues.

V gene TRBV6-5 combines with J gene TRBJ1-2, with unresolved D. The V gene lost 0 bases and the J gene lost 2 bases, with 13 bases spanning the gap. CDR1 and CDR2 (germline): MNHEY, SVGAGI. The CDR3 is 16 residues long. CDR3 in DNA: TGTGCCAGCAGTTACTCGATTCCCTACAGAAACTATGGCTACACCTTC. It is translated as CASSYSIPYRNYGYTF.

This clone was picked up one time. The chain carries TRBV28 and TRBJ2-7, with D hard to call. Germline values: CDR1 MDHEN, CDR2 SYDVKM. V was trimmed by 4 bases and J by 2 bases, leaving 6 bases between them. The CDR3 totals 12 residues. This CDR3 reads CASSYRTYEQYF. The CDR3 nucleotides read TGTGCCAGCAGTTACAGAACCTACGAGCAGTACTTC.

This clone was seen just once. The chain carries TRBV5-6 and TRBJ2-7; maybe TRBD1 (6 bases). Trimming removed 1 base from V and 3 bases from J, with 17 bases in between. This CDR3 contains 16 residues. The V gene's germline CDR1 is SGHDT and CDR2 YYEEEE. CDR3 sequence: CASSLWGQGDYYEQYF. Here the CDR3 DNA reads TGTGCCAGCAGCTTGTGGGGGCAAGGCGATTACTACGAGCAGTACTTC.

The V gene is TRBV7-3, the J gene TRBJ2-1; TRBD2 matches 9 bases. J lost 0 bases, V lost 5 bases, and 2 bases had no gene match. The length of the CDR3 is 15 residues. Germline V gene data show CDR1 as SGHTA and CDR2 as FQGTGA. The CDR3 DNA reads as TGTGCCAGCAGCCTTAGCGGGAGCTCCTACAATGAGCAGTTCTTC. It is translated as CASSLSGSSYNEQFF.